This T cell receptor beta chain was retrieved from a study of OX40 agonist ivuxolimab in advanced cancers. Libraries were prepared by immunoSEQ multiplex PCR; TCRdb keeps only in-frame clonotypes and omits some of them. The sample lists about 60,000 clones, about 88% occurring once. At baseline, cycle 4 day 1, and cycle 7 day 1, blood was sampled. The CDR3 contains 12 residues. The germline V gene encodes CDR1 SGHTA and CDR2 FQGNSA. Between the trimmed V and J ends, which lost 2 bases and 6 bases, there was a span of 5 bases. The clonotype originates from an adult with an advanced solid tumor such as melanoma, head and neck, liver or kidney cancer. Sequenced here: CD4+ or CD8+ T cells sorted from blood, sampled in a trial of the OX40 agonist ivuxolimab. The rearrangement uses TRBV7-2 and TRBJ1-5; no clear D gene. CDR3 residues: CASSLPSQPQHF. CDR3 coding DNA: TGTGCCAGCAGCTTACCCTCTCAGCCCCAGCATTTT. Complete variable domain (other parts from reference TRBV7-2 and TRBJ1-5): GAGVSQSPSNKVTEKGKDVELRCDPISGHTALYWYRQSLGQGLEFLIYFQGNSAPDKSGLPSDRFSAERTGGSVSTLTIQRTQQEDSAVYLCASSLPSQPQHFGDGTRLSIL.